What follows are 2 T cell receptor beta chains derived from one specimen sequenced in a study of T-cell memory formation after mild COVID-19. In TCRdb, the 5' RACE reads were re-called with MiXCR into one record per CDR3 protein. The sample carries 84,000 or so distinct CDR3 sequences, more than 11% recorded once. Material for sequencing was PBMCs or a T cell subset sorted from them (not recorded which). The receptors here all came from an adult woman who had mild COVID-19 (a few samples of this study predate the infection). Cell type and time point are not known.

V gene TRBV25-1 combines with J gene TRBJ1-2, with D unresolved. Germline assignment: CDR1 MGHDK and CDR2 SYGVNS. The V gene lost 3 bases and the J gene lost 1 base, with 9 bases spanning the gap. This CDR3 region has 14 residues. CDR3 coding DNA: TGTGCCAGCAGTGATCAAGGATTTAACTATGGCTACACCTTC. Its protein is CASSDQGFNYGYTF.

This clonotype turned up a few times. This chain connects TRBV4-1 to TRBJ2-5; D may be TRBD1 (6 bases). Germline loops: CDR1 MGHRA, CDR2 YSYEKL. Trimming took off 1 base at V and 3 bases at J, with 18 bases between the two ends. This CDR3 is 17 amino acids long. This chain's CDR3 is CASSQVLERGNEETQYF. DNA for the CDR3: TGCGCCAGCAGCCAAGTACTTGAGAGGGGGAATGAAGAGACCCAGTACTTC.